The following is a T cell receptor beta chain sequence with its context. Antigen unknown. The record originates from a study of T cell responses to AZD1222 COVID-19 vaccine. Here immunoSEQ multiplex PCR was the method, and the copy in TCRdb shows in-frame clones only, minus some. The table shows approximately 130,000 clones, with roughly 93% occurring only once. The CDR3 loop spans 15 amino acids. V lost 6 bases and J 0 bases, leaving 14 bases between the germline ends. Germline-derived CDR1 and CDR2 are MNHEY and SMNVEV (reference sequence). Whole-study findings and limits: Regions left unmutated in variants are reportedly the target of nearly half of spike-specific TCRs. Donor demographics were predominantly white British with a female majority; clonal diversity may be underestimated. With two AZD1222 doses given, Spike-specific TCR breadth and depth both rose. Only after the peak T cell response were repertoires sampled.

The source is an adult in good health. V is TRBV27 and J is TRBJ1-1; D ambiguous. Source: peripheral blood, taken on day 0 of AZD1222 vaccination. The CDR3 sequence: CASSSGVWMNTEAFF. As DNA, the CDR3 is TGTGCCAGCAGCTCTGGGGTTTGGATGAACACTGAAGCTTTCTTT.